These 17 T cell receptor beta chains came from one sample sequenced in a study of tissue T cells after allogeneic stem cell transplantation (dated 2022 in TCRdb). To prepare the library, the immunoSEQ multiplex PCR assay was applied. TCRdb mirrors the immuneACCESS table, restricted to in-frame sequences. Some clones are absent from its copies; in checked studies, under half trace to an unresolved V gene, and the reason for the others is unknown. The sample has over 40,000 clones on record, around 72% of them singletons. Together, the top ten hold around 0.5% of the sample. Sequencing was done on a sample of sorted cells pooled from one or two spleens. The receptors were gathered from a pool of C57BL/6 mice in good health.

Regarding this clone: Each gene name is a mouse one. Sequencing ends 1 residue short of the CDR3 end; the germline J gene provides the rest. The chain has TRBV30 and TRBJ2-7, with D perhaps matching TRBD2 (6 bases). Germline CDR1 and CDR2: SQVVS and ANEGSEA. Trimming shortened V by 1 base and J by 6 bases, and 7 bases separated the two germline ends. The CDR3 has 11 amino acids. The sequenced part of the CDR3 DNA is TGTAGTTCTAGAGCTGGGGCTGAACAGTAC. This gives the protein CSSRAGAEQY. The full CDR3 sequence reads CSSRAGAEQYF.

On this clone itself: Gene names are the mouse ones. The sequenced part of the CDR3 DNA is TGTGCCTGGAGTAGTGCAGAAACGCTGTAT. Its protein product is CAWSSAETLY. Given in full, the CDR3 is CAWSSAETLYF. The chain recombines TRBV31 with TRBJ2-3; D not certain. Coverage ceases 1 residue before the CDR3 finishes, and the germline J gene fills in the end. The CDR3 runs 11 residues. The V gene lost 2 bases and the J gene lost 0 bases, with 0 bases spanning the gap. The V gene's germline CDR1 is GKSSPN and CDR2 SITVG.

As to this clone: Here the gene names and germline are mouse. The read ends 1 residue shy of where the CDR3 ends; the end is completed using the germline J gene. This chain connects TRBV5 to TRBJ2-7, with unresolved D. Per the germline V gene, CDR1 is LGHNA and CDR2 is YNLKQL (reference sequence). V dropped 0 bases and J dropped 0 bases, with 6 bases sitting between them. The CDR3 consists of 14 residues. The CDR3 bases that were read are TGTGCCAGCAGCCAAGAGTGGAGCTCCTATGAACAGTAC. This sequence encodes CASSQEWSSYEQY. The whole CDR3 protein is CASSQEWSSYEQYF.

Remarks on this clone: The gene names given are mouse names. The CDR3 is cut off 1 residue early in the read; its end comes from the germline J gene. V is TRBV19 and J is TRBJ2-1, with TRBD2 matching 7 bases. This CDR3 is built from 15 residues. The J segment lost 6 bases and the V segment lost 2 bases, leaving 8 bases of the junction unmatched. Germline-derived CDR1 and CDR2 are FNHDT and SITEND (reference sequence). The CDR3 loop is CASSIWGKNGAEQFF. The sequenced CDR3 bases are TGTGCCAGCAGTATCTGGGGGAAGAATGGTGCTGAGCAGTTC.

Of note for this clone: Gene names denote mouse genes. The read falls 1 residue short of the CDR3 end, and the missing part is taken from the germline J gene. The J gene is TRBJ2-3, the V gene TRBV2; a possible D gene is TRBD2 (6 bases). Trimming removed 2 bases from V and 0 bases from J, with 9 bases in between. This CDR3 is built from 15 residues. Germline V gene lookup returns CDR1 LGHNA and CDR2 YSYQKL. The chain's CDR3 is CASSQLGTSAETLYF. The DNA read from the CDR3 is TGTGCCAGCAGCCAACTGGGGACTAGTGCAGAAACGCTGTAT.

About this clone itself: Gene names refer to mouse genes. The CDR3 goes on 1 residue after the read ends, and that part is filled in from the germline J gene. The sample carries other DNA sequences with the same CDR3. The chain links TRBV20 to TRBJ2-1; 11 positions agree with TRBD2. This CDR3 region has 15 residues. Germline assignment: CDR1 GFQATS and CDR2 STVNSAI. The trim removed 3 bases at V and 0 bases at J, leaving 1 base unmatched. The sequenced part of the CDR3 DNA is TGTGGTGCTAGAGACTGGGGGGGTAACTATGCTGAGCAGTTC. It is translated as CGARDWGGNYAEQF. The full CDR3 reads CGARDWGGNYAEQFF. Looking up the rest from reference TRBV20 and TRBJ2-1 gives the full variable domain: GALVYQYPRRTICKSGTSMRMECQAVGFQATSVAWYRQSPQKTFELIALSTVNSAIKYEQNFTQEKFPISHPNLSFSSMTVLNAYLEDRGLYLCGARDWGGNYAEQFFGPGTRLTVL.

With regard to this clone: Genes here carry mouse names. The CDR3 end is not reached by the read, which stops 1 residue before it; the germline J gene fills it in. This chain joins TRBV26 and TRBJ2-1, with D perhaps matching TRBD1 or TRBD2 (5 bases each). The CDR3 loop spans 13 amino acids. V was pared by 4 bases and J by 1 base, with 5 bases between. From germline, CDR1 is KGHPV and CDR2 FQNQEV (reference sequence). The CDR3 bases that were read are TGTGCCAGCAGTCGGGACAACTATGCTGAGCAGTTC. It codes for CASSRDNYAEQF. The entire CDR3 protein reads CASSRDNYAEQFF.

A note on this clone: Gene names are mouse gene names. The sequenced fragment ends 1 residue before the CDR3 boundary, so the rest is inferred from the germline J gene. The rearrangement links TRBV13-2 to TRBJ1-1, with TRBD1 identical over 10 bases. V lost 2 bases to trimming and J lost 0 bases; unmatched junction nucleotides: 1. CDR3 length: 15 amino acids. The germline V gene has CDR1 NNHNN and CDR2 SYGAGS (reference sequence). The CDR3 is CASGEGTGANTEVFF. The CDR3 bases that were read are TGTGCCAGCGGTGAGGGGACAGGGGCAAACACAGAAGTCTTC.

As concerns this clone: The gene names given are mouse names. This CDR3 reads CASSIPGGSQNTLYF. The covered CDR3 bases are TGTGCCAGCAGTATTCCGGGGGGTAGTCAAAACACCTTGTAC. The rearrangement links TRBV19 to TRBJ2-4, with D maybe TRBD2 (6 bases). The CDR3 is cut off 1 residue early in the read; its end comes from the germline J gene. V was trimmed by 2 bases and J by 0 bases, leaving 10 bases between them. This CDR3 comprises 15 residues. Germline values: CDR1 FNHDT, CDR2 SITEND (reference sequence).

On this clone: Gene names and germline refer to mouse. The CDR3 goes on 1 residue after the read ends, and that part is filled in from the germline J gene. The chain has TRBV19 and TRBJ2-7; D is possibly TRBD1 (6 bases). The CDR3 runs to 12 residues. Per the germline V gene, CDR1 is FNHDT and CDR2 is SITEND (reference sequence). Trimming shortened V by 2 bases and J by 9 bases, and 12 bases separated the two germline ends. CDR3 region: CASSIGRGGQYF. The sequenced part of the CDR3 DNA is TGTGCCAGCAGTATCGGCAGGGGAGGACAGTAC.

On this clone: Mouse germline and gene names are used. The CDR3 is cut off 1 residue early in the read; its end comes from the germline J gene. The chain couples TRBV1 to TRBJ1-5, with 10 bases lining up with TRBD1. CDR3 length: 15 residues. Germline V lookup: CDR1 NSQYPW, CDR2 LRSPGD (reference sequence). The V gene end was trimmed by 5 bases and the J gene end by 6 bases; junction bases not matched to a gene: 7. Incomplete CDR3 DNA: TGCACCTGCAGTTCTTCCGGGACAGGGGTCCAGGCTCCGCTT. It is translated as CTCSSSGTGVQAPL. The entire CDR3 is CTCSSSGTGVQAPLF.

As for this clone: Gene names refer to mouse genes. The missing CDR3 end, 1 residue past where the read stops, is filled in from the germline J gene. The chain carries TRBV3 and TRBJ1-6, with D possibly TRBD1 on 6 matching bases. TRBJ1-6 is designated an ORF whose function remains uncertain. The CDR3 totals 15 residues. Deletions cut 1 base from V and 7 bases from J, with 11 bases between. In germline, CDR1 is SNHLY, CDR2 FYNGKV (reference sequence). CDR3 DNA (partial): TGTGCCAGCAGCTTAGGGGGGGCGCGAAATTCGCCCCTCTAC. It yields the protein CASSLGGARNSPLY. The complete CDR3 sequence is CASSLGGARNSPLYF.

As to this clone: Any gene name here is a mouse gene name. The observed sequence ends 1 residue before the CDR3 terminus, with the missing tail filled in from the germline J gene. This chain joins TRBV13-2 and TRBJ1-2; D not resolved. V was pared by 5 bases and J by 2 bases, with 10 bases between. The CDR3 runs 13 residues. In germline, CDR1 is NNHNN, CDR2 SYGAGS (reference sequence). The sequenced part of the CDR3 DNA is TGTGCCAGCGGCCCTGTTCCTAACTCCGACTACACC. Translating gives CASGPVPNSDYT. The full CDR3 is CASGPVPNSDYTF.

To note about this clone: Mouse gene names and germline throughout. The read stops 1 residue short of the end of the CDR3; the missing end is completed from the germline J gene. V and J are TRBV5 and TRBJ1-6; TRBD1 might be the D (5 bases). TRBJ1-6 is labeled an ORF, and its function is uncertain. The V end lost 0 bases, the J end lost 8 bases, and 8 bases lay between the germline ends. The CDR3 has 14 residues. Germline CDR1 is LGHNA and CDR2 is YNLKQL (reference sequence). The CDR3 reads CASSQDWGDSPLYF. The sequenced part of the CDR3 DNA is TGTGCCAGCAGCCAAGATTGGGGGGATTCGCCCCTCTAC.

A word on this clone: The genes are named according to mouse. The read ends 1 residue early relative to the CDR3; the germline J gene fills the gap. The V and J genes are TRBV14 and TRBJ2-1; TRBD1 might be the D (5 bases). CDR3 length: 13 residues. Germline V gene data show CDR1 as SGHDT and CDR2 as FRDEAV. The V end lost 6 bases, the J end lost 3 bases, and 10 bases lay between the germline ends. Incomplete CDR3 DNA: TGTGCCAGCAACAACAGGTTCTATGCTGAGCAGTTC. Protein sequence: CASNNRFYAEQF. The full CDR3 protein is CASNNRFYAEQFF.

As to this clone: The genes are named according to mouse. The CDR3 goes on 1 residue after the read ends, and that part is filled in from the germline J gene. The chain combines TRBV1 with TRBJ2-7; D unresolved. V was shortened by 1 base and J by 0 bases, with 7 bases between the two germline ends. Per germline, CDR1 NSQYPW and CDR2 LRSPGD (reference sequence). CDR3 length: 14 residues. The CDR3 DNA, read in part, is TGCACCTGCAGTGCAGTCACATTCTCCTATGAACAGTAC. It is translated as CTCSAVTFSYEQY. The whole CDR3 sequence reads CTCSAVTFSYEQYF.

On this clone itself: Mouse germline and gene names are used. The CDR3 is cut off 1 residue early in the read; its end comes from the germline J gene. The chain is built from TRBV3 and TRBJ2-7; D may be TRBD1 or TRBD2 (5 bases each). Germline lookup yields CDR1 SNHLY and CDR2 FYNGKV (reference sequence). The V end was cut by 2 bases, the J end by 1 base, with 9 bases between. The CDR3 totals 14 residues. CDR3 residues: CASSLYGGSYEQYF. Partial CDR3 DNA: TGTGCCAGCAGCTTATACGGGGGTTCCTATGAACAGTAC.